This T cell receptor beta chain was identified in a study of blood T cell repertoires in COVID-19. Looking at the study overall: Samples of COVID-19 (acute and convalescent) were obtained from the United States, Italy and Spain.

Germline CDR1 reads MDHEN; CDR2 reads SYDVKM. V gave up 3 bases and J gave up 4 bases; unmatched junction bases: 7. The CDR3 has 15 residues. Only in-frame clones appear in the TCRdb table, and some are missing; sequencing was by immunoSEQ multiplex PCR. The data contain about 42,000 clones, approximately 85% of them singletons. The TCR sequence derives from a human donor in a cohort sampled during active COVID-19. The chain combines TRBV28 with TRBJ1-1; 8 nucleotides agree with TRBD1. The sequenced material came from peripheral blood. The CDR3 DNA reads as TGTGCCAGCAGTTTCCACACAGGGGGGGGCACTGAAGCTTTCTTT. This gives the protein CASSFHTGGGTEAFF.